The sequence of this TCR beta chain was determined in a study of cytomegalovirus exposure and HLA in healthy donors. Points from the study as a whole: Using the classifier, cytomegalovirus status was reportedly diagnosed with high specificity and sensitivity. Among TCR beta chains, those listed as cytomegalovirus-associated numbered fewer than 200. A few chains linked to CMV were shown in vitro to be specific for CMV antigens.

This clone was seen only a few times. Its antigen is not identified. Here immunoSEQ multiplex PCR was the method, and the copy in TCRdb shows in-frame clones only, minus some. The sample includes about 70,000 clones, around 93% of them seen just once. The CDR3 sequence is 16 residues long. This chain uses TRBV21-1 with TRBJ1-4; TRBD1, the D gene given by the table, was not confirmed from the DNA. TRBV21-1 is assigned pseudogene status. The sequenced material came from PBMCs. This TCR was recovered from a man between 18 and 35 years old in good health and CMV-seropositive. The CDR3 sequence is CASSNKLTGFREKLFF. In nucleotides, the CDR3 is TGTGCCAGCAGCAATAAGTTGACAGGGTTTCGGGAAAAACTGTTTTTT.